This T cell receptor beta chain was captured by sequencing in a study of T-cell memory formation after mild COVID-19. This clonotype was observed a handful of times. Each CDR3 protein is one row after TCRdb ran MiXCR on the 5' RACE reads. Among under 700,000 distinct CDR3 sequences, about a fifth were seen once, and the ten largest hold roughly an eighth. The CDR3 runs to 13 residues. Germline lookup yields CDR1 SEHNR and CDR2 FQNEAQ (reference sequence). Between the trimmed V and J ends, which lost 5 bases and 6 bases, there was a span of 13 bases. This chain joins TRBV7-9 and TRBJ1-2, with D maybe TRBD1 (5 bases). The clonotype was recovered from an adult woman who had mild COVID-19 (a few samples of this study predate the infection). Cell type and time point are not known. Sequencing input: PBMCs or a T cell subset sorted from them (not recorded which). In DNA, the CDR3 is TGTGCCAGCAGCCTCGGGACCGCGGATGGCTACACCTTC. Protein product: CASSLGTADGYTF.